The subject of this entry is one T cell receptor beta chain. What it recognizes is unknown. This sample is drawn from a study of T cell responses to AZD1222 COVID-19 vaccine. Overall study context: Second-dose schedules of about 4 or about 12 weeks were combined. Study results and caveats: Unmutated variant regions reportedly attract nearly half of all spike-specific TCRs. Of the AZD1222 recipients, only six or seven were seropositive at baseline. A mostly white British donor set with more females was recruited, and clonal diversity was possibly underestimated.

Profiling relied on immunoSEQ multiplex PCR, and the TCRdb table lists in-frame clones only, not all of them. The table records under 150,000 clones, 90% of them present only once. The sample was peripheral blood, taken on day 0 of AZD1222 vaccination. This TCR came from an adult in good health.

This CDR3 is CASSLMLSSYRGEGGELFF. CDR3 DNA: TGTGCCAGCAGCTTAATGCTTAGTTCCTACAGGGGTGAGGGCGGGGAGCTGTTTTTT. The rearrangement uses TRBV7-2 and TRBJ2-2; 7 nucleotides line up with TRBD1. The CDR3 has 19 residues. Germline CDR1 and CDR2: SGHTA and FQGNSA. The junction had 19 bases not matched to a gene; V was cut back by 2 bases and J by 7 bases.